This T cell receptor beta chain was documented in a study of T cell responses to AZD1222 COVID-19 vaccine. The table came from immunoSEQ multiplex PCR; TCRdb's copy has only in-frame clones and leaves some out. The data hold roughly 150,000 clones, with 90% to 95% observed a single time. The CDR3 runs 15 residues. Germline V gene data show CDR1 as SGHDT and CDR2 as YYEEEE. The V and J ends lost 1 base and 3 bases respectively, with 8 bases between them. This rearrangement joins TRBV5-6 to TRBJ2-6; D not certain. The sample in question was peripheral blood, obtained 28 days after the second AZD1222 dose. This clonotype was sampled from an adult who received the AZD1222 COVID-19 vaccine. The CDR3: CASSLLVNGANVLTF. CDR3 DNA: TGTGCCAGCAGCTTGCTGGTTAATGGGGCCAACGTCCTGACTTTC.